The 24 T cell receptor beta chains listed next were all sequenced from one sample in a study of response to subunit inactivated influenza vaccine. Via MiXCR, TCRdb re-called the RT-PCR reads, giving one row per CDR3 protein. The repertoire holds about 530,000 distinct CDR3 sequences, with under 15% as singletons. This sample comprised PBMCs from blood, obtained 45 days after vaccination. The receptor source for this set is a man aged 50-60 years who received an inactivated influenza vaccine.

The table lists this clonotype with many counts. The chain carries TRBV20-1 and TRBJ2-7; D is unresolved. This CDR3 has 12 amino acids. The V end was cut by 3 bases, the J end by 4 bases, with 10 bases between. From germline, CDR1 is DFQATT and CDR2 SNEGSKA (reference sequence). The CDR3 DNA is TGCAGTGCTAGCGACTCATTATACGAGCAGTACTTC. Translation: CSASDSLYEQYF.

V gene TRBV20-1 combines with J gene TRBJ2-5; 11 positions agree with TRBD2. The J segment lost 7 bases and the V segment lost 3 bases, leaving 7 bases of the junction unmatched. The CDR3 has 14 amino acids. Germline assignment: CDR1 DFQATT and CDR2 SNEGSKA (reference sequence). This chain's CDR3 is CSASLAGGQRTQYF. CDR3 nucleotide sequence: TGCAGTGCTAGTCTAGCGGGAGGCCAAAGGACCCAGTACTTC.

This clonotype has ten or more counts. This rearrangement joins TRBV7-2 to TRBJ2-7; tentative D call: TRBD1 (6 bases). This CDR3 spans 13 amino acids. Germline loops: CDR1 SGHTA, CDR2 FQGNSA. V lost 5 bases and J lost 3, with 11 bases in between. CDR3 residues: CASSPGQHYEQYF. The CDR3 bases are TGTGCCAGCAGCCCTGGACAGCACTACGAGCAGTACTTC. Full variable domain (missing parts from reference TRBV7-2 and TRBJ2-7): GAGVSQSPSNKVTEKGKDVELRCDPISGHTALYWYRQSLGQGLEFLIYFQGNSAPDKSGLPSDRFSAERTGGSVSTLTIQRTQQEDSAVYLCASSPGQHYEQYFGPGTRLTVT.

This chain uses TRBV12-3 or TRBV12-4 with TRBJ2-1; the D gene could be TRBD1 or TRBD2 (5 bases each). The CDR3 runs to 17 residues. V lost 5 bases to trimming and J lost 7 bases, with 24 bases between them. CDR3: CASSPPGAALTSNEQFF. In DNA form, the CDR3 reads TGTGCCAGCAGTCCTCCCGGGGCCGCCTTAACCTCTAATGAGCAGTTCTTC.

This clonotype was recorded many times. The chain couples TRBV27 to TRBJ2-2, with D perhaps matching TRBD2 (6 bases). The germline CDR1 and CDR2 sequences are MNHEY and SMNVEV (reference sequence). The V end was cut by 2 bases, the J end by 5 bases, with 15 bases between. This CDR3 is built from 16 residues. CDR3 residues: CASSLIGGASTGELFF. Written as DNA, the CDR3 is TGTGCCAGCAGTTTAATCGGGGGAGCGAGTACCGGGGAGCTGTTTTTT.

The chain couples TRBV4-3 to TRBJ2-7, with a possible D match to TRBD1 (6 bases). This CDR3 has 16 amino acids. CDR1 LGHNA and CDR2 YSLEER come from the germline V gene. The V gene lost 1 base and the J gene lost 2 bases, with 15 bases spanning the gap. The CDR3 bases are TGCGCCAGCAGCCAAGTTCTGAGGACAGCAGCCTACGAGCAGTACTTC. It encodes CASSQVLRTAAYEQYF.

This clonotype turned up a few times. The chain employs TRBV4-3 and TRBJ2-1; D call uncertain. CDR1 and CDR2 from the germline V gene are LGHNA and YSLEER. V lost 0 bases to trimming and J lost 3 bases, with 9 bases between them. The CDR3 consists of 15 residues. CDR3 DNA: TGCGCCAGCAGCCAAGATTGGGCCAACTACAATGAGCAGTTCTTC. It codes for CASSQDWANYNEQFF.

This clonotype was picked up many times. The rearrangement joins TRBV27 to TRBJ2-7; D is unclear. The germline V gene has CDR1 MNHEY and CDR2 SMNVEV (reference sequence). This CDR3 comprises 12 residues. V lost 6 bases and J 4 bases, leaving 10 bases between the germline ends. The CDR3 reads CASRSGLYEQYF. As DNA, the CDR3 is TGTGCCAGCAGATCCGGCCTTTACGAGCAGTACTTC.

The chain employs TRBV5-1 and TRBJ1-5; no firm D call. The V end lost 1 base, the J end lost 4 bases, and 12 bases lay between the germline ends. CDR3 length: 15 amino acids. Germline-derived CDR1 and CDR2 are SGHRS and YFSETQ. The CDR3 reads CASSLNGKFNQPQHF. CDR3 bases: TGCGCCAGCAGCTTGAACGGGAAATTTAATCAGCCCCAGCATTTT.

The table lists this clonotype with a few counts. The V gene is TRBV6-5, the J gene TRBJ1-2; a weak D match, TRBD1 (5 bases). The CDR3 length is 13 residues. CDR1 is MNHEY, CDR2 SVGAGI, per germline. V shed 2 bases and J shed 6 bases, with 10 bases lying between them. CDR3 amino acids: CASSYGAGNGYTF. The CDR3, as DNA: TGTGCCAGCAGTTACGGGGCAGGGAATGGCTACACCTTC.

In this sample, this clonotype turned up a few times. V is TRBV7-8 and J is TRBJ2-7; 8 positions match TRBD1. The germline V gene encodes CDR1 SGHVS and CDR2 FQNEAQ. This CDR3 region has 16 residues. V shed 2 bases, J shed 4 bases, and the junction held 10 bases outside the gene matches. CDR3 nucleotide sequence: TGTGCCAGCAGCTTACGTGGACAGGGACCCAAATACGAGCAGTACTTC. It translates to CASSLRGQGPKYEQYF.

The chain employs TRBV19 and TRBJ2-7; TRBD2 agrees at 12 bases. Per germline, CDR1 LNHDA and CDR2 SQIVND (reference sequence). J gave up 3 bases and V 3 bases, and 3 bases lay outside the gene matches. The CDR3 loop spans 15 amino acids. The CDR3 here is CASSIGTSGFYEQYF. In DNA, the CDR3 is TGTGCCAGTAGTATTGGGACTAGCGGGTTCTACGAGCAGTACTTC.

This clonotype has only a few counts. The chain recombines TRBV20-1 with TRBJ1-1; no firm D call. Germline V gene data show CDR1 as DFQATT and CDR2 as SNEGSKA (reference sequence). The CDR3 consists of 15 residues. The V and J ends lost 3 bases and 0 bases respectively, with 14 bases between them. The CDR3 is CSARVGPAMNTEAFF. The DNA for the CDR3 is TGCAGTGCTAGGGTTGGGCCTGCTATGAACACTGAAGCTTTCTTT.

The V gene is TRBV7-9, the J gene TRBJ2-3, with D maybe TRBD1 (5 bases). The CDR3 loop spans 16 amino acids. Germline CDR1 is SEHNR and CDR2 is FQNEAQ (reference sequence). Trimming took 2 bases from V and 2 from J, leaving 14 bases between them. CDR3 DNA sequence: TGTGCCAGCAGCTTAAGTAGGACACAACCCACAGATACGCAGTATTTT. Translation gives CASSLSRTQPTDTQYF.

This clonotype appeared a few times. The CDR3 is CASRRQGSAYEQYF. As DNA, the CDR3 is TGTGCCAGCAGACGACAGGGGTCGGCCTACGAGCAGTACTTC. This chain joins TRBV14 and TRBJ2-7; 8 bases match TRBD1. The junction had 6 bases not matched to a gene; V was cut back by 6 bases and J by 2 bases. Germline values: CDR1 SGHDN, CDR2 FVKESK. The CDR3 contains 14 residues.

V usage is TRBV11-2 and J usage is TRBJ2-3; D is tentatively TRBD1 or TRBD2 (6 bases each). Germline V gene data show CDR1 as SGHAT and CDR2 as FQNNGV. The CDR3 has 14 amino acids. V gave up 4 bases and J gave up 3 bases, with 11 bases separating them. Written as DNA, the CDR3 is TGTGCCAGCAGCTGGGGGGCTGAGACAGATACGCAGTATTTT. Its protein is CASSWGAETDTQYF. Using reference TRBV11-2 and TRBJ2-3 for the parts outside the CDR3, the full variable domain is EAGVAQSPRYKIIEKRQSVAFWCNPISGHATLYWYQQILGQGPKLLIQFQNNGVVDDSQLPKDRFSAERLKGVDSTLKIQPAKLEDSAVYLCASSWGAETDTQYFGPGTRLTVL.

Comment on this clonotype: This sequence may be a read error, since a much larger clone differs from it by one base. The V gene is TRBV5-1, the J gene TRBJ2-3, with D perhaps TRBD1 or TRBD2 (5 bases each). Germline assignment: CDR1 SGHRS and CDR2 YFSETQ. The CDR3 spans 14 residues. CDR3 coding DNA: TGCGCCAGCAGCTTGGAGAGGGGAACAGATACGCTGTATTTT. Translating it yields CASSLERGTDTLYF.

This clonotype has only a few counts. In nucleotides, the CDR3 is TGTGCCACCAGCAGAACCTTGGACAGCTATAATGAAAAACTGTTTTTT. This encodes CATSRTLDSYNEKLFF. This chain links TRBV15 with TRBJ1-4; maybe TRBD1 (6 bases). Trimming removed 2 bases at V and 4 bases at J, with 14 bases between. CDR3 length: 16 residues. Germline V gene sequence: CDR1 LNHNV, CDR2 YYDKDF (reference sequence).

In its sample, this clonotype was seen many times. V and J are TRBV6-5 and TRBJ2-5, with 7 bases identical to TRBD2. The CDR3 has 15 residues. Germline V CDR1 and CDR2: MNHEY, SVGAGI. J lost 5 bases, V lost 0 bases, and 6 bases had no gene match. CDR3 loop: CASSYSGGSGETQYF. The CDR3 region has the DNA TGTGCCAGCAGTTACTCGGGAGGGTCTGGGGAGACCCAGTACTTC.

J is TRBJ2-3 and V is TRBV5-1; 10 nucleotides agree with TRBD1. CDR1 is SGHRS and CDR2 is YFSETQ in the germline V gene. The CDR3 loop spans 17 amino acids. J gave up 2 bases and V 2 bases, and 8 bases lay outside the gene matches. CDR3 protein: CASSFLWDRGYTDTQYF. In nucleotides, the CDR3 is TGCGCCAGCAGCTTCCTTTGGGACAGGGGTTACACAGATACGCAGTATTTT.

CDR3 loop: CSVAHTLRETQYF. CDR3 DNA sequence: TGCAGCGTTGCCCATACCTTGCGGGAGACCCAGTACTTC. The chain couples TRBV29-1 to TRBJ2-5, with D unresolved. CDR3 length: 13 residues. V lost 4 bases to trimming and J lost 5 bases, with 14 bases between them. Germline CDR1 and CDR2: SQVTM and ANQGSEA.

The chain carries TRBV15 and TRBJ1-5; weak D call: TRBD1 (5 bases). The V end was cut by 3 bases, the J end by 2 bases, with 14 bases between. CDR1 LNHNV and CDR2 YYDKDF come from the germline V gene (reference sequence). There are 16 residues in the CDR3. The chain's CDR3 is CATSSPGRGGNQPQHF. In nucleotides, the CDR3 is TGTGCCACCAGCAGCCCCGGGCGGGGGGGCAATCAGCCCCAGCATTTT. Complete variable domain (other parts from reference TRBV15 and TRBJ1-5): DAMVIQNPRYQVTQFGKPVTLSCSQTLNHNVMYWYQQKSSQAPKLLFHYYDKDFNNEADTPDNFQSRRPNTSFCFLDIRSPGLGDTAMYLCATSSPGRGGNQPQHFGDGTRLSIL.

In this sample, this clonotype turned up a few times. The rearrangement joins TRBV6-1 to TRBJ2-7; TRBD2 agrees at 8 bases. V lost 7 bases, J lost 2 bases, and 7 bases stayed unmatched. This CDR3 has 14 amino acids. The germline V gene has CDR1 MNHNS and CDR2 SASEGT. In nucleotides, the CDR3 is TGTGCCAGCAATAAGGCGGGAGGTGCCTACGAGCAGTACTTC. Protein: CASNKAGGAYEQYF.

This clonotype was found many times. The gene calls are TRBV3-1 and TRBJ1-2; a weak D match, TRBD1 (6 bases). The V gene's germline CDR1 is LGHDT and CDR2 YNNKEL (reference sequence). Trimming took off 7 bases at V and 6 bases at J, with 24 bases between the two ends. The CDR3 extends over 16 amino acids. CDR3 sequence (DNA): TGTGCCAGCACCACCAGCATTTTAACAGGGAGAAATGGCTACACCTTC. It specifies CASTTSILTGRNGYTF.